This T cell receptor (beta chain) was sequenced for a study of blood T cells in healthy people across ages. This clonotype was picked up a small number of times. The antigen remains unidentified. Trimming stripped 1 base from V and 12 bases from J, with 10 bases between. Per germline, CDR1 DFQATT and CDR2 SNEGSKA (reference sequence). The CDR3 has 11 residues. Combining a sample-barcoded 5' primer with a J-beta primer mix, a second PCR ran for roughly 6 to 12 cycles. TCRdb reprocessed the 5' RACE reads with MiXCR, giving one entry per CDR3 protein. This table has hundreds of thousands of distinct CDR3 sequences, around 46% appearing once. Study findings and constraints: The authors considered diversity estimates from one million T cells to be underestimates. Bulk PBMC profiling left naive and antigen-experienced comparisons inconclusive.

Per sample, a minimum of 6.5 million PBMCs were isolated. The sequence was collected from a woman aged 55 to 70 in good health. The chain joins TRBV20-1 to TRBJ2-1; D not resolved. The material sequenced was blood. The CDR3 region is CSARVAFLQFF. CDR3 nucleotide sequence: TGCAGTGCTAGAGTCGCCTTCTTGCAGTTCTTC.